Listed here are 27 T cell receptor beta chains from one sample, sequenced in a study of cytomegalovirus exposure and HLA in healthy donors. 60 Vbeta and 13 Jbeta primers were used in PCR. TCRdb keeps only in-frame clones here, not all; method: immunoSEQ multiplex PCR. The table has under 200,000 clones, 70% to 90% seen once. The sequencing input was PBMCs. The source of these receptors is a woman aged 18 to 35 in good health and CMV-seronegative.

This chain uses TRBV30 with TRBJ1-4; TRBD1 matches 8 bases. This CDR3 spans 15 amino acids. V shed 0 bases, J shed 8 bases, and the junction held 8 bases outside the gene matches. CDR1 GTSNPN and CDR2 SVGIG come from the germline V gene (reference sequence). The CDR3 is CAWSVVRGLEEKLFF. CDR3 DNA sequence: TGTGCCTGGAGTGTGGTCAGGGGGCTTGAGGAAAAACTGTTTTTT.

The rearrangement uses TRBV11-2 and TRBJ2-7; 9 nucleotides line up with TRBD1. Trimming at V came to 2 bases and at J to 5 bases, leaving 1 base not matched to a gene. Germline CDR1 and CDR2: SGHAT and FQNNGV. The CDR3 loop spans 13 amino acids. The CDR3 loop reads CASSLNRGHEQYF. DNA for the CDR3: TGTGCCAGCAGCTTAAACAGGGGGCACGAGCAGTACTTC.

Written as DNA, the CDR3 is TGTGCCACCAGCAGAGATCACAGGGTAGGGTACGAGCAGTACTTC. Its protein product is CATSRDHRVGYEQYF. The V gene is TRBV15, the J gene TRBJ2-7; D may be TRBD1 (6 bases). Germline CDR1 LNHNV, CDR2 YYDKDF (reference sequence). V lost 0 bases, J lost 4 bases, and 13 bases lay in between. The CDR3 has 15 amino acids.

V usage is TRBV6-5 and J usage is TRBJ1-6; possible D gene TRBD1, 5 bases. V shed 0 bases and J shed 7 bases, with 10 bases lying between them. CDR1 and CDR2 (germline): MNHEY, SVGAGI. The CDR3 is made up of 15 amino acids. The CDR3 bases are TGTGCCAGCAGTTACTCGAATCGGGGGAATTCACCCCTCCACTTT. It encodes CASSYSNRGNSPLHF.

The chain uses TRBV11-1 and TRBJ2-1; 8 nucleotides align to TRBD1. With V trimmed by 5 bases and J by 1 base, 1 base remained unmatched. This CDR3 has 14 amino acids. Germline CDR1 and CDR2: SGHAT and FQDESV (reference sequence). The chain's CDR3 is CASSRTGSYNEQFF. The CDR3 DNA reads as TGTGCCAGCAGCAGGACAGGGTCCTACAATGAGCAGTTCTTC.

V gene TRBV5-6 combines with J gene TRBJ2-5; 7 positions match TRBD2. Germline-derived CDR1 and CDR2 are SGHDT and YYEEEE. J gave up 2 bases and V 2 bases, and 0 bases lay outside the gene matches. The CDR3 has 13 residues. The CDR3 region is CASSLLAQETQYF. CDR3 DNA sequence: TGTGCCAGCAGCTTACTAGCGCAAGAGACCCAGTACTTC.

The chain combines TRBV4-2 with TRBJ2-7; weak D call: TRBD2 (5 bases). The CDR3 has 16 residues. Germline CDR1 is LGHNA and CDR2 is YNFKEQ. V lost 3 bases, J lost 0 bases, and 15 bases lay in between. CDR3: CASSHRVGSSSYEQYF. In DNA, the CDR3 is TGTGCCAGCAGCCATAGGGTGGGGAGTAGCTCCTACGAGCAGTACTTC.

This clone has more than one count but fewer than ten. The chain recombines TRBV4-1 with TRBJ2-3; TRBD2 matches 13 bases. CDR3 length: 16 residues. V dropped 3 bases and J dropped 1; count of bases not matched to a gene: 1. CDR1 is MGHRA, CDR2 YSYEKL, per germline. The CDR3, as DNA: TGCGCCAGCAGCCATGGGACTAGCGGGGGCACAGATACGCAGTATTTT. Translated: CASSHGTSGGTDTQYF.

As to this clone: One end of the junction varies from germline; a read error may be responsible. The rearrangement uses TRBV4-1 and TRBJ2-3, with 9 bases fitting TRBD2. This CDR3 spans 16 amino acids. CDR1 and CDR2 from the germline V gene are MGHRA and YSYEKL. The CDR3 is CASSRDQGTSRDTQYF. CDR3 nucleotides: TGCGCCAGCAGCCGGGATCAGGGGACTAGCAGAGATACGCAGTATTTT.

This chain links TRBV2 with TRBJ1-6; 8 nucleotides align to TRBD1. V shed 8 bases, J shed 8 bases, and the junction held 11 bases outside the gene matches. The CDR3 totals 15 residues. CDR1 is SNHLY and CDR2 is FYNNEI in the germline V gene. CDR3: CASLRTGRDHSPLHF. CDR3 DNA sequence: TGTGCCAGCCTACGGACAGGGCGGGATCATTCACCCCTCCACTTT.

The chain links TRBV27 to TRBJ2-7; TRBD2 matches at 8 bases. There are 14 residues in the CDR3. V lost 5 bases, J lost 9 bases, and 12 bases stayed unmatched. Germline loops: CDR1 MNHEY, CDR2 SMNVEV (reference sequence). The CDR3 here is CASSVQREGSRQYF. Written as DNA, the CDR3 is TGTGCCAGCAGTGTGCAACGGGAGGGTTCGAGGCAGTACTTC.

The V gene is TRBV6-5, the J gene TRBJ2-1; D uncertain. There are 15 residues in the CDR3. Germline V lookup: CDR1 MNHEY, CDR2 SVGAGI. Trimming pared 2 bases from V and 0 bases from J, leaving 8 bases between. The DNA of the CDR3 is TGTGCCAGCAGTTACGCGGAGAGCTCCTACAATGAGCAGTTCTTC. It is translated as CASSYAESSYNEQFF.

The chain joins TRBV23-1 to TRBJ1-6; D is unresolved. Being an ORF, TRBV23-1 has a function that is uncertain. CDR3 length: 18 residues. With 0 bases removed from V and 3 bases from J, the gap between germline ends came to 15 bases. The CDR3 spells CASSQSVPGPCYNSPLHF. As DNA, the CDR3 is TGCGCCAGCAGTCAATCGGTACCTGGCCCGTGCTATAATTCACCCCTCCACTTT.

V is TRBV2 and J is TRBJ1-2; perhaps TRBD1 as D (6 bases). From germline, CDR1 is SNHLY and CDR2 FYNNEI. Trimming stripped 6 bases from V and 4 bases from J, with 12 bases between. This CDR3 contains 13 residues. DNA for the CDR3: TGTGCCAGCAGCTTACAGGGATCCTATGGCTACACCTTC. Amino acid sequence: CASSLQGSYGYTF.

The chain couples TRBV2 to TRBJ2-5; 12 nucleotides line up with TRBD2. Trimming removed 5 bases from V and 5 bases from J; junction bases left unmatched: 18. From germline, CDR1 is SNHLY and CDR2 FYNNEI. This CDR3 is built from 19 residues. DNA for the CDR3: TGTGCCAGCAGTAAAGAGACCTCGCGACTAGCGGGGGCCCGGGAGACCCAGTACTTC. Protein product: CASSKETSRLAGARETQYF.

The chain recombines TRBV5-1 with TRBJ2-1; perhaps TRBD2 as D (5 bases). The V gene's germline CDR1 is SGHRS and CDR2 YFSETQ. The V end was cut by 3 bases, the J end by 11 bases, with 9 bases between. The CDR3 totals 11 residues. CDR3 region: CASSSFGKQFF. The CDR3 DNA reads TGCGCCAGCAGCTCATTCGGGAAGCAGTTCTTC.

The genes are TRBV9 and TRBJ1-4; 9 bases align to TRBD1. This CDR3 region has 16 residues. Trimming cost V 0 bases and J 5 bases; bases outside gene matches: 5. From germline, CDR1 is SGDLS and CDR2 YYNGEE. The CDR3 DNA sequence: TGTGCCAGCAGCGTAGGAGACAGGGGGAGAAATGAAAAACTGTTTTTT. Translating it yields CASSVGDRGRNEKLFF.

This chain joins TRBV9 and TRBJ1-4; perhaps TRBD1 as D (6 bases). Trimming left V 3 bases short and J 0 bases short, with 12 bases between. The CDR3 runs 16 residues. Germline CDR1 and CDR2: SGDLS and YYNGEE. The CDR3 spells CASSALGGATNEKLFF. The CDR3 nucleotides read TGTGCCAGCAGCGCCTTAGGGGGGGCAACTAATGAAAAACTGTTTTTT.

The gene calls are TRBV7-8 and TRBJ2-3; 7 nucleotides match TRBD2. V dropped 5 bases and J dropped 3; count of bases not matched to a gene: 11. The CDR3 is made up of 16 amino acids. The V gene's germline CDR1 is SGHVS and CDR2 FQNEAQ. For the CDR3, the DNA is TGTGCCAGCAGCCTGCTCAGCGGGATACGAACAGATACGCAGTATTTT. The encoded protein is CASSLLSGIRTDTQYF.

In DNA form, the CDR3 reads TGCGCCAGCAGCCCGTACCCCCTAAAAGGGGGAAACATTCAGTACTTC. It codes for CASSPYPLKGGNIQYF. The chain is built from TRBV4-1 and TRBJ2-4; TRBD1 is a possible D gene (6 bases). The CDR3 is made up of 16 amino acids. V was clipped by 4 bases and J by 6 bases, with 19 bases between them. Germline loops: CDR1 MGHRA, CDR2 YSYEKL.

The chain carries TRBV19 and TRBJ2-5, with 8 positions matching TRBD2. Trimming took 6 bases from V and 5 from J; bases not matched to a gene: 14. Germline V gene data show CDR1 as LNHDA and CDR2 as SQIVND (reference sequence). The CDR3 contains 16 residues. The chain's CDR3 is CASRLRAGVAVETQYF. The DNA of the CDR3 is TGTGCCAGTAGGCTACGAGCGGGGGTGGCTGTGGAGACCCAGTACTTC.

The rearrangement links TRBV7-9 to TRBJ2-2, with D possibly TRBD1 on 5 matching bases. The germline V gene has CDR1 SEHNR and CDR2 FQNEAQ (reference sequence). Trimming pared 11 bases from V and 6 bases from J, leaving 10 bases between. The CDR3 consists of 11 residues. The DNA for the CDR3 is TGTGCCCCAGGGTTTGCCGGGGAGCTGTTTTTT. Its translation is CAPGFAGELFF.

The V call is TRBV27, the J call TRBJ2-7, with TRBD2 matching over 7 bases. CDR1 MNHEY and CDR2 SMNVEV come from the germline V gene (reference sequence). The CDR3 spans 14 residues. The V gene end was trimmed by 3 bases and the J gene end by 4 bases; junction bases not matched to a gene: 6. The CDR3 loop reads CASSLGGFGYEQYF. The CDR3 DNA reads TGTGCCAGCAGTTTGGGAGGGTTTGGATACGAGCAGTACTTC.

This chain uses TRBV4-1 with TRBJ1-2, with 9 bases matching TRBD1. With V trimmed by 3 bases and J by 3 bases, 8 bases remained unmatched. Germline assignment: CDR1 MGHRA and CDR2 YSYEKL. The CDR3 is 16 residues long. CDR3 nucleotides: TGCGCCAGCAGCCAGCCGGGACAGGGAGGGGACTATGGCTACACCTTC. Its protein product is CASSQPGQGGDYGYTF.

This chain uses TRBV7-3 with TRBJ2-2, with D perhaps TRBD2 (6 bases). V was shortened by 8 bases and J by 6 bases, with 10 bases between the two germline ends. The CDR3 covers 12 residues. From germline, CDR1 is SGHTA and CDR2 FQGTGA. The CDR3 loop reads CASGLAPGELFF. The CDR3 nucleotides read TGTGCCAGCGGGCTAGCGCCCGGGGAGCTGTTTTTT.

The chain couples TRBV30 to TRBJ1-5; D is possibly TRBD1 (6 bases). The CDR3 extends over 14 amino acids. Germline V CDR1 and CDR2: GTSNPN, SVGIG (reference sequence). V was cut by 3 bases and J by 6 bases, with 15 bases left in between. The CDR3 loop is CAWSADSPVQPQHF. The CDR3 coding sequence is TGTGCCTGGAGCGCGGACAGCCCAGTTCAGCCCCAGCATTTT.

Only one count was recorded for this clone. The chain carries TRBV28 and TRBJ2-6; no clear D. V was shortened by 4 bases and J by 1 base, with 20 bases between the two germline ends. Germline-derived CDR1 and CDR2 are MDHEN and SYDVKM. This CDR3 is 19 amino acids long. This CDR3 reads CASSSPPDTLLSGANVLTF. CDR3 coding DNA: TGTGCCAGCAGTTCTCCACCTGACACGCTGTTGTCTGGGGCCAACGTCCTGACTTTC.